This T cell receptor beta chain is from a study of blood T cell repertoires in COVID-19. Here immunoSEQ multiplex PCR was the method, and the copy in TCRdb shows in-frame clones only, minus some. The sample lists around 300,000 clones, just over 90% seen once, with 2.2% in the top ten. Germline CDR1 is MDHEN and CDR2 is SYDVKM. V was pared by 5 bases and J by 2 bases, with 12 bases of the junction left unmatched. This CDR3 has 16 residues. The V gene is TRBV28, the J gene TRBJ2-7; TRBD1 agrees at 7 bases. Material for sequencing was peripheral blood. The receptor's source is a woman aged 25 to 39 with COVID-19, enrolled during active disease. CDR3 protein: CASSQNILGGTYEQYF. The CDR3 coding sequence is TGTGCCAGCAGTCAAAATATTTTAGGGGGCACCTACGAGCAGTACTTC.